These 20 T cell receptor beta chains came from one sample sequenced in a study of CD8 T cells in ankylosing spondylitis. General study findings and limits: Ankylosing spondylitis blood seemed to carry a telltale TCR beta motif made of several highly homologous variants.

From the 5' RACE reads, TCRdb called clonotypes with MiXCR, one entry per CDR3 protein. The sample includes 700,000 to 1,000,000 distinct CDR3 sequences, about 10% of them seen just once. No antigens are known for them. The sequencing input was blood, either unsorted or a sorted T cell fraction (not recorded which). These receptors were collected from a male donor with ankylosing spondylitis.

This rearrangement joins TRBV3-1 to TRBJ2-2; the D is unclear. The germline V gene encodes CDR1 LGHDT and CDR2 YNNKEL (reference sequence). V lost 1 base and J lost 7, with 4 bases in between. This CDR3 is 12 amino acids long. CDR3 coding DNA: TGTGCCAGCAGCCAAGGCTTCGGGGAGCTGTTTTTT. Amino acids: CASSQGFGELFF.

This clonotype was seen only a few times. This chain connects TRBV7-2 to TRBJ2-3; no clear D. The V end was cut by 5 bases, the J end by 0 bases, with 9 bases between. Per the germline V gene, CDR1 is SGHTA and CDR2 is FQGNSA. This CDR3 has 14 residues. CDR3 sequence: CASSIAGSTDTQYF. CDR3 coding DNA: TGTGCCAGCAGCATCGCCGGGAGCACAGATACGCAGTATTTT.

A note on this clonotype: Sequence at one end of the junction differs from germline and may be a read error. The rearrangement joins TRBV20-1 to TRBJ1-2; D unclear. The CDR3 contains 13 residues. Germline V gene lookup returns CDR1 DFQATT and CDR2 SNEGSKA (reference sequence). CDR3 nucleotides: TGCAGTGCTACAGTCCCCCAAAGGAATGGCTACAACTTC. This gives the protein CSATVPQRNGYNF.

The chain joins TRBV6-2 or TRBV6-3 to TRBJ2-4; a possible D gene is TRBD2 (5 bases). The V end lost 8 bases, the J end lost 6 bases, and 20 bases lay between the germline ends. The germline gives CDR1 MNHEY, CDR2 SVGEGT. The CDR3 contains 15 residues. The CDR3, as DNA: TGTGCCAGCGGAGGTTATGGCTTCCTGGGAAACATTCAGTACTTC. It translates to CASGGYGFLGNIQYF.

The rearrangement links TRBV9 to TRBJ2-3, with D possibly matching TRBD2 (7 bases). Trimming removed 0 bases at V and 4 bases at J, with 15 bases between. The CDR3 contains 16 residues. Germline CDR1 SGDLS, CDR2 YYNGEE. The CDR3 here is CASSVAPGGGPDTQYF. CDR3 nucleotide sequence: TGTGCCAGCAGCGTAGCCCCGGGGGGCGGCCCAGATACGCAGTATTTT.

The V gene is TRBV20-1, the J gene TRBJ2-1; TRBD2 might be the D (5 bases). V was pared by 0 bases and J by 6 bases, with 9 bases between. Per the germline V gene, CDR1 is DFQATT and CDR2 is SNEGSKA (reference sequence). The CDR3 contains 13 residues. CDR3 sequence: CSARDFRGNEQFF. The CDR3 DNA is TGCAGTGCTAGAGATTTCCGGGGCAATGAGCAGTTCTTC.

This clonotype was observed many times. CDR3 DNA sequence: TGCGCCAGCAGCTTGAGAGTAGCCCGCGAGCAGTACTTC. As protein: CASSLRVAREQYF. The V and J genes are TRBV5-1 and TRBJ2-7; D is unresolved. The V gene lost 1 base and the J gene lost 6 bases, with 11 bases spanning the gap. This CDR3 has 13 amino acids. CDR1 is SGHRS, CDR2 YFSETQ, per germline.

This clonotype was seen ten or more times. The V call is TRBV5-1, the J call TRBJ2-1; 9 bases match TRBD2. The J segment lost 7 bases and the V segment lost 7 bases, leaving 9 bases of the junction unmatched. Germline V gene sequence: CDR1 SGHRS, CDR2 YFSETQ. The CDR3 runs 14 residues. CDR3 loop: CASGWTSDSNEQFF. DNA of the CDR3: TGCGCCAGCGGGTGGACTAGCGACAGTAATGAGCAGTTCTTC.

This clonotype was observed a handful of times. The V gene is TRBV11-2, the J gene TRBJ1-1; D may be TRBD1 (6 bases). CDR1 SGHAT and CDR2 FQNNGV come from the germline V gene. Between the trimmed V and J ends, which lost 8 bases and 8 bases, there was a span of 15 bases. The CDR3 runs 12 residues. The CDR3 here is CASVRRGREAFF. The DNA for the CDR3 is TGTGCCAGCGTCCGAAGGGGGAGGGAAGCTTTCTTT.

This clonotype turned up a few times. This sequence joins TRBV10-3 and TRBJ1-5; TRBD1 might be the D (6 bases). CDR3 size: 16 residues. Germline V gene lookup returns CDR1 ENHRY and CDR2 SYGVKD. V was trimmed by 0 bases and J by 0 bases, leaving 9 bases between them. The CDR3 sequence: CAISESGHPSNQPQHF. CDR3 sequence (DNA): TGTGCCATCAGTGAGTCGGGACACCCTAGCAATCAGCCCCAGCATTTT.

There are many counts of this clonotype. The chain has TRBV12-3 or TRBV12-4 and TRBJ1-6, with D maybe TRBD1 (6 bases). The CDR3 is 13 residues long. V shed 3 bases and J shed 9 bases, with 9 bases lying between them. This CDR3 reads CASSFGQFSPLHF. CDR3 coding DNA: TGTGCCAGCAGTTTTGGACAGTTTTCACCCCTCCACTTT.

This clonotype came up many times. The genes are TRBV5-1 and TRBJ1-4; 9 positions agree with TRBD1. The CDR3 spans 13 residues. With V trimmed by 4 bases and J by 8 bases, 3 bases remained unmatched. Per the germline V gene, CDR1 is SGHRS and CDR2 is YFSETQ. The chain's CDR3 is CASSLGTGEKLFF. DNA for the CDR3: TGCGCCAGCAGCCTCGGGACAGGGGAAAAACTGTTTTTT.

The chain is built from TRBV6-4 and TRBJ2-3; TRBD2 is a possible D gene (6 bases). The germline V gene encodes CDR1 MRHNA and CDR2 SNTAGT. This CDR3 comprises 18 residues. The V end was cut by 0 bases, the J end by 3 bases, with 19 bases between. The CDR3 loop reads CASSDSGGGEIVTDTQYF. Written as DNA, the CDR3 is TGTGCCAGCAGTGACTCAGGTGGAGGGGAAATAGTTACAGATACGCAGTATTTT.

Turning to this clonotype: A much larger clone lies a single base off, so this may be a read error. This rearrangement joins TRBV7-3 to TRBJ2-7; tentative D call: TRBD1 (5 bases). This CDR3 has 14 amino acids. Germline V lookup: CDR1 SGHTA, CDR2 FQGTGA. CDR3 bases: TGTGCCAGCAGGTTAATGGGCAGGGACTACGAGCAGTACTTC. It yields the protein CASRLMGRDYEQYF.

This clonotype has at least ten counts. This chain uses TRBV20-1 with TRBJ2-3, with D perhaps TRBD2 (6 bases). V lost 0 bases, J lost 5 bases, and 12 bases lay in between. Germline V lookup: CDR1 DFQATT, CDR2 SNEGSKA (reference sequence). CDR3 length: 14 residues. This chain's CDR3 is CSAREGTSIDTQYF. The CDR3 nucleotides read TGCAGTGCTAGAGAGGGGACTTCTATAGATACGCAGTATTTT.

DNA for the CDR3: TGTGCCAGCAGCCGGGACAGTGTGAACAATCAGCCCCAGCATTTT. It yields the protein CASSRDSVNNQPQHF. The V and J genes are TRBV7-2 and TRBJ1-5; 7 nucleotides match TRBD1. This CDR3 has 15 residues. V dropped 5 bases and J dropped 3; count of bases not matched to a gene: 7. Germline lookup yields CDR1 SGHTA and CDR2 FQGNSA.

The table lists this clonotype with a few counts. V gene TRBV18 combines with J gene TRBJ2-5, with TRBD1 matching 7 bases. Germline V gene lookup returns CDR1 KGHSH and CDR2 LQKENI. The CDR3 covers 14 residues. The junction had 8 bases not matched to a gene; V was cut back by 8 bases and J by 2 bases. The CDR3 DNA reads TGTGCCAGCACGCTACAGGGGAGACAAGAGACCCAGTACTTC. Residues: CASTLQGRQETQYF.

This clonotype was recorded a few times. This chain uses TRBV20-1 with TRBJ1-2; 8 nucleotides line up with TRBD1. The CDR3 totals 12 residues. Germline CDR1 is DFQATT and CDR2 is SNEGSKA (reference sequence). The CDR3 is CSSGGRSYGYTF. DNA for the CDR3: TGCAGCTCAGGGGGCAGGAGCTATGGCTACACCTTC.

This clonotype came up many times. The CDR3 DNA reads TGTGCCAGCAGCTTGGGGGAGCAGAAGCAGTTCTTC. This gives the protein CASSLGEQKQFF. The rearrangement uses TRBV5-5 and TRBJ2-1; D is possibly TRBD2 (5 bases). Between the trimmed V and J ends, which lost 0 bases and 11 bases, there was a span of 9 bases. Per the germline V gene, CDR1 is SGHKS and CDR2 is YYEKEE (reference sequence). The CDR3 sequence is 12 residues long. Variable domain in full (rest from reference TRBV5-5 and TRBJ2-1): DAGVTQSPTHLIKTRGQQVTLRCSPISGHKSVSWYQQVLGQGPQFIFQYYEKEERGRGNFPDRFSARQFPNYSSELNVNALLLGDSALYLCASSLGEQKQFFGPGTRLTVL.

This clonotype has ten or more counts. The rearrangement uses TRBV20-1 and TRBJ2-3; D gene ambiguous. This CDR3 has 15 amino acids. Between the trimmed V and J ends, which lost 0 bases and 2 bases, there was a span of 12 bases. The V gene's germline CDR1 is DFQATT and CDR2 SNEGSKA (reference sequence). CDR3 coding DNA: TGCAGTGCTAGAGATAGAACGGGCGCCACAGATACGCAGTATTTT. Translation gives CSARDRTGATDTQYF.